The 8 T cell receptor beta chains listed next were all sequenced from one sample in a study of T cells after yellow fever vaccination. From the 5' RACE reads, TCRdb called clonotypes with MiXCR, one entry per CDR3 protein. The data show 150,000 or so distinct CDR3 sequences, 6.5% to 8.5% seen once. The specimen comprised CD4+ T cells sorted from PBMCs, sampled about 5 days after the first yellow fever vaccination. The receptors stem from a man younger than 35 who received the YFV17D yellow fever vaccine.

This clonotype was picked up a small number of times. This rearrangement joins TRBV7-2 to TRBJ2-1; weak D call: TRBD1 (6 bases). CDR3 length: 15 residues. Trimming left V 2 bases short and J 3 bases short, with 11 bases between. Germline V gene data show CDR1 as SGHTA and CDR2 as FQGNSA. The CDR3 is CASSLQGIFYNEQFF. CDR3 nucleotides: TGTGCCAGCAGCTTACAGGGGATTTTCTACAATGAGCAGTTCTTC.

The gene calls are TRBV18 and TRBJ2-7; TRBD1 aligns across 8 bases. The V and J ends lost 5 bases and 4 bases, in that order; junction bases with no gene match: 10. This CDR3 region has 15 residues. Germline V lookup: CDR1 KGHSH, CDR2 LQKENI. The CDR3 DNA sequence: TGTGCCAGCTCAGTGACAGGGGTGGGGTCGTACGAGCAGTACGTC. It codes for CASSVTGVGSYEQYV.

The rearrangement joins TRBV24-1 to TRBJ2-1, with unresolved D. V dropped 5 bases and J dropped 0 bases, with 10 bases sitting between them. Germline lookup yields CDR1 KGHDR and CDR2 SFDVKD. CDR3 length equals 15 residues. CDR3: CATSVGHSSYNEQFF. The CDR3 bases are TGTGCCACCAGTGTCGGGCACAGCTCCTACAATGAGCAGTTCTTC.

The chain uses TRBV7-8 and TRBJ1-1, with D possibly being TRBD1 (6 bases). V was cut by 7 bases and J by 0 bases, with 12 bases left in between. This CDR3 has 14 amino acids. The V gene's germline CDR1 is SGHVS and CDR2 FQNEAQ. CDR3 sequence reads: CASKRGDMNTEAFF. In nucleotides, the CDR3 is TGTGCCAGCAAGAGGGGGGACATGAACACTGAAGCTTTCTTT.

Ten or more counts support this clonotype. The chain has TRBV6-1 and TRBJ2-7; tentative D call: TRBD2 (5 bases). CDR3 length: 14 residues. V was cut by 6 bases and J by 0 bases, with 12 bases left in between. Germline V CDR1 and CDR2: MNHNS, SASEGT. CDR3 amino acids: CASRRERDSYEQYF. The CDR3 nucleotides are TGTGCCAGCAGGAGGGAACGGGACTCCTACGAGCAGTACTTC.

Points on this clonotype: A read error may explain this, as a much larger clone is one base away. V is TRBV2 and J is TRBJ2-3; 14 bases align to TRBD2. The CDR3 totals 19 residues. Germline loops: CDR1 SNHLY, CDR2 FYNNEI. As DNA, the CDR3 is TGTGCCTGCAGTCGACGACTAGCGGGGGGGCTTCCCTCCACAGATACGCAGTATTTT. It codes for CACSRRLAGGLPSTDTQYF.

Note on this clonotype: A much larger clone differs by one base, so this may be a read error. The chain has TRBV30 and TRBJ1-2; D is unclear. CDR1 GTSNPN and CDR2 SVGIG come from the germline V gene (reference sequence). The CDR3 has 13 residues. The CDR3 region has the DNA TGTGCCTGGAGTGCTGGGAATATGAAAGACTACTCCTTC. The encoded protein is CAWSAGNMKDYSF.

This clonotype was observed at least ten times. The chain has TRBV27 and TRBJ2-1, with 9 bases aligning to TRBD2. V lost 5 bases to trimming and J lost 4 bases; unmatched junction nucleotides: 0. The CDR3 sequence is 13 residues long. The V gene's germline CDR1 is MNHEY and CDR2 SMNVEV (reference sequence). In nucleotides, the CDR3 is TGTGCCAGCAGTACTAGCGGGTACAATGAGCAGTTCTTC. As protein: CASSTSGYNEQFF.